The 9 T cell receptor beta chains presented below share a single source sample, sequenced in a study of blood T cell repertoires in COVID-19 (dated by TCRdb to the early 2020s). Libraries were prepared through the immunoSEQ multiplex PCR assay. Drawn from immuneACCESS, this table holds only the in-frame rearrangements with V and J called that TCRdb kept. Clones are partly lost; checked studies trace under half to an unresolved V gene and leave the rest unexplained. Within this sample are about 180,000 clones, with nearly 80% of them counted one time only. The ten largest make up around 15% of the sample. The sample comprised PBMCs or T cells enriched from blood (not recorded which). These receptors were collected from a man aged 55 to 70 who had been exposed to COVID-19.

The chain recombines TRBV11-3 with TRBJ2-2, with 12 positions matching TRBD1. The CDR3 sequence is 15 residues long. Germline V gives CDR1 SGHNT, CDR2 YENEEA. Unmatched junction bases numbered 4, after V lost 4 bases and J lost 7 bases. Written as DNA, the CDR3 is TGTGCCAGCAGCTCGGGACAGGGGGCTATCGGGGAGCTGTTTTTT. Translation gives CASSSGQGAIGELFF.

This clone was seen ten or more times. CDR3 DNA sequence: TGTGCCAGCAGCGTAGATCCCCAGGGGGCGCTTGGAAACACCATATATTTT. The encoded protein is CASSVDPQGALGNTIYF. This chain connects TRBV9 to TRBJ1-3, with 8 bases that match TRBD1. CDR3 length equals 17 residues. CDR1 and CDR2 from the germline V gene are SGDLS and YYNGEE. With V trimmed by 0 bases and J by 3 bases, 8 bases remained unmatched.

The CDR3 here is CASSIQGGGSYEQYF. The DNA of the CDR3 is TGTGCCAGCAGCATACAGGGCGGGGGCTCCTACGAGCAGTACTTC. This chain joins TRBV7-2 and TRBJ2-7; tentative D call: TRBD2 (7 bases). Germline lookup yields CDR1 SGHTA and CDR2 FQGNSA. The CDR3 spans 15 residues. V was pared by 5 bases and J by 0 bases, with 14 bases between.

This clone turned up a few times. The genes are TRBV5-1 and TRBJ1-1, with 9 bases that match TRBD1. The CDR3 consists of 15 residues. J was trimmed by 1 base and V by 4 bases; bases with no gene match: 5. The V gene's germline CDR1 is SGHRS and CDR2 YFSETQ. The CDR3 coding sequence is TGCGCCAGCAGCCGGGAGGGACAGGGGAACACTGAAGCTTTCTTT. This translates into CASSREGQGNTEAFF. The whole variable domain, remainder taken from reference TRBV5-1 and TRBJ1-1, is KAGVTQTPRYLIKTRGQQVTLSCSPISGHRSVSWYQQTPGQGLQFLFEYFSETQRNKGNFPGRFSGRQFSNSRSEMNVSTLELGDSALYLCASSREGQGNTEAFFGQGTRLTVV.

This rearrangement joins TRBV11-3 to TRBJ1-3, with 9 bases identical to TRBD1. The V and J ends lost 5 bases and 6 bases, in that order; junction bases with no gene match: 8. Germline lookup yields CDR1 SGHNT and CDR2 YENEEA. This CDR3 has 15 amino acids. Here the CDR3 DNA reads TGTGCCAGCAGCGATCGGACAGGGGCGATAAACACCATATATTTT. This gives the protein CASSDRTGAINTIYF. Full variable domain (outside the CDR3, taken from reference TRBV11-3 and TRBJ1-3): EAGVVQSPRYKIIEKKQPVAFWCNPISGHNTLYWYLQNLGQGPELLIRYENEEAVDDSQLPKDRFSAERLKGVDSTLKIQPAELGDSAVYLCASSDRTGAINTIYFGEGSWLTVV.

This CDR3 is CASSWSPVGQYGYTF. The DNA of the CDR3 is TGTGCCAGCAGCTGGTCCCCCGTGGGACAGTATGGCTACACCTTC. The chain couples TRBV28 to TRBJ1-2; TRBD1 matches 7 bases. Germline trimming cut 6 bases from V and 5 bases from J; bases unmatched to any gene: 12. Germline CDR1 reads MDHEN; CDR2 reads SYDVKM. This CDR3 region has 15 residues.

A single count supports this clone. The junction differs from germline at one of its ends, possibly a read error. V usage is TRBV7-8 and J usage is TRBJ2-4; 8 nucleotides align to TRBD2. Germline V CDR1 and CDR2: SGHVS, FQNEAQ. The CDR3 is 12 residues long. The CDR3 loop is CASSLAGGRSNF. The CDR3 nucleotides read TGTGCCAGCAGCTTAGCAGGCGGGAGGAGCAACTTC.

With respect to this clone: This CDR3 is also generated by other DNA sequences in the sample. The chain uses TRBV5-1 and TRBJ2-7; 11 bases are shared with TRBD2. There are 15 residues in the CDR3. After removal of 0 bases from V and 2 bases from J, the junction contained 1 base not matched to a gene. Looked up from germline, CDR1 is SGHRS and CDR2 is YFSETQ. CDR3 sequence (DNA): TGCGCCAGCAGCTTGGGACTAGCGGGAACCTACGAGCAGTACTTC. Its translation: CASSLGLAGTYEQYF.

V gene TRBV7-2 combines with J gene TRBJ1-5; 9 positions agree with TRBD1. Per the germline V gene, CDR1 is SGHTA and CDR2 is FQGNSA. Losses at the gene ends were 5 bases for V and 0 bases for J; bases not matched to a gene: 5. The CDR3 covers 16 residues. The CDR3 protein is CASSRDREYSNQPQHF. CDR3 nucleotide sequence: TGTGCCAGCAGCCGGGACAGGGAGTATAGCAATCAGCCCCAGCATTTT.